This T cell receptor beta chain was found in a study of T cells in women clearing cervical HPV infection. Study summary: Cases: HPV16-related CIN3 or worse on histology, 2 invasive cancers.

Here immunoSEQ multiplex PCR was the method, and the copy in TCRdb shows in-frame clones only, minus some. Its table lists some 40,000 clones. CDR1 is KGHSH, CDR2 LQKENI, per germline. This CDR3 has 14 residues. With respect to this clone: The read ends 3 residues before the CDR3 terminus; that terminus is restored from the germline J gene.

The V and J genes are TRBV18 and TRBJ1-2; 11 nucleotides match TRBD1. The origin of this receptor is a woman aged 18 to 75 with a cervical HPV16 infection that either progressed to CIN3+ or cleared (not recorded which). Material for sequencing was blood buffy coat. The CDR3 bases that were read are TGTGCCAGCTCACCGAAAGGACAGGGGGCGTTC. Translating gives CASSPKGQGAF. The CDR3, in full, reads CASSPKGQGAFYTF.